This T cell receptor beta chain was profiled in a study of blood T cell repertoires in COVID-19 (dated by TCRdb to about 2020). Notes on the research overall: Samples from collaborators originated in the United States, Italy and Spain and spanned both the acute and convalescent phases of COVID-19. The material from the prospective study consisted of cDNA or gDNA derived from T cells, B-cell-depleted T cells, or PBMCs. The samples were drawn from the first 160 participants of the ongoing ImmuneRACE study and from roughly 1,300 subjects provided by 6 global collaborators. The sample metadata nearly always contained a de-identified subject ID, COVID-19 status, age in years and sex. Deeply sampled blood TCRbeta repertoires from subjects exposed to, actively infected with, or recovered from COVID-19 were included in the dataset. Where available, HLA class I and class II types were taken from metadata supplied by the sample provider and were not determined by assay-based typing. The repertoires were released in a freely available public database meant as a resource for research on the immune response to SARS-CoV-2.

Samples from volunteer blood donors who had recovered from COVID-19 were contributed by a second Seattle source. Collaborating institutions collected whole blood in K2EDTA tubes following their own protocols. For TCRbeta analysis, collaborator samples were shipped as frozen whole blood, as isolated PBMCs, or as DNA extracted from either sample type. The study at large found these results: Clinical and demographic metadata were provided uncurated, with the amount varying by source and participant.

The CDR3 spans 14 residues, from the cysteine through the phenylalanine. This entry keeps only the CDR3 DNA: 42 bases, framed from base 1. CDR1 and CDR2 are drawn from the germline V gene: SGDLS, YYNGEE. Germline trimming amounts to 4 bases on V and 6 bases on J, with 10 as the count of junction bases outside the gene matches. Notes on this clone: Its antigen target is currently unknown. No qualities accompany the bases; no much larger clone lies one base away.

TCRbeta CDR3 regions were amplified from genomic DNA by means of the immunoSEQ Assay, a bias-controlled multiplex PCR. The study's processing was this. The number of nucleated cells in each sample was estimated by amplification of reference gene primers within the assay. To quantify the absolute abundance of each unique TCRbeta CDR3 rearrangement, sequence reads were collapsed and filtered. For each sample, productive Simpson clonality was calculated as the square root of Simpson's diversity index across productive rearrangements. The table was pulled from immuneACCESS by TCRdb, which kept in-frame rearrangements only. Such tables lose some clones; where checked, under half of the loss comes from unresolved V genes, and the rest has no known cause. Clone size and V and J calls were adopted from that table, with D and trimming inferred from the DNA. This sample holds a few hundred thousand clones; around nine tenths were observed only once. The ten largest clones capture less than 15% of the sample.

The receptor chain draws on TRBV9 and TRBJ2-7; 7 central nucleotides agree with TRBD1. Sample: peripheral blood. The source of this sequence is a woman aged 18-29 years who had recovered from COVID-19. The CDR3 protein sequence reads: CASSLTGTVAEQYF. The DNA sequence follows: TGTGCCAGCAGCTTGACCGGGACAGTCGCCGAGCAGTACTTC.